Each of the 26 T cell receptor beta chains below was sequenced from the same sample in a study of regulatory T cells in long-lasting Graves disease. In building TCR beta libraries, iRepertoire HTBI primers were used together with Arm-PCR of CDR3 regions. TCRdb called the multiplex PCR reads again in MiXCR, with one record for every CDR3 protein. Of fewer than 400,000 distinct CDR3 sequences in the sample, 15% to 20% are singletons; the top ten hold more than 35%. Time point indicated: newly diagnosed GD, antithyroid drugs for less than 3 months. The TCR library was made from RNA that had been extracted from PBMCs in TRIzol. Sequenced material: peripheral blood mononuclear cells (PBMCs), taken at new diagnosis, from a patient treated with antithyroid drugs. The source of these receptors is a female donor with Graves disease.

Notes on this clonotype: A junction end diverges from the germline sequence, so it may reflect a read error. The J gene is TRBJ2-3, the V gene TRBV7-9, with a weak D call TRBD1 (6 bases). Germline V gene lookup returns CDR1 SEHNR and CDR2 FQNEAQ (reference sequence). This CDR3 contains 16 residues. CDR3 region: CVSSLVWQGFTDTQYF. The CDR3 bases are TGTGTCAGCAGCCTCGTTTGGCAGGGGTTCACAGATACGCAGTATTTT.

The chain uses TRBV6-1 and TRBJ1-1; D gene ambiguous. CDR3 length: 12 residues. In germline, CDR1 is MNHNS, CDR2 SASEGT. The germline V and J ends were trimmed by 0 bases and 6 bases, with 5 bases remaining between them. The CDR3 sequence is CASSEAGAEAFF. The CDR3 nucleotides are TGTGCCAGCAGTGAAGCCGGAGCTGAAGCTTTCTTT.

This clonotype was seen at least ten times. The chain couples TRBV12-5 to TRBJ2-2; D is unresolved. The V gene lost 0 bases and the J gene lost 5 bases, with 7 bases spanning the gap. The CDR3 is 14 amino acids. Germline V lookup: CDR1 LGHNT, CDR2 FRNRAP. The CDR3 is CASGLVAGTGELFF. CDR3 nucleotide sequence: TGTGCTAGTGGTTTGGTTGCCGGGACCGGGGAGCTGTTTTTT.

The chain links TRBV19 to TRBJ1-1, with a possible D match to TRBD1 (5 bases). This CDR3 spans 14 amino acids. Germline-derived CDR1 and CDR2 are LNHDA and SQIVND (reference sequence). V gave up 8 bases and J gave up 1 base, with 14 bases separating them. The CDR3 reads CASDPGGRNTEAFF. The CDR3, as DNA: TGTGCCAGTGATCCGGGGGGTAGGAACACTGAAGCTTTCTTT.

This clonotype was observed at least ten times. The CDR3 DNA is TGTGCCAGCAGCCCCTCCCTGACAGGGGGGTGGACAGATACGCAGTATTTT. Translated, it gives CASSPSLTGGWTDTQYF. This chain uses TRBV11-3 with TRBJ2-3; 9 positions agree with TRBD1. The V gene's germline CDR1 is SGHNT and CDR2 YENEEA. This CDR3 spans 17 amino acids. Trimming took 5 bases from V and 3 from J; bases not matched to a gene: 12.

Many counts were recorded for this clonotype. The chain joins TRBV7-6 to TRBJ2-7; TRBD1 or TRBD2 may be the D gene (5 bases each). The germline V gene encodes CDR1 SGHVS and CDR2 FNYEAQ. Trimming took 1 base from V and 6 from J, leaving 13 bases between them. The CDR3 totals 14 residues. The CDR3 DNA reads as TGTGCCAGCAGCTTAGGTCACGGGACCGGCGAGCAGTACTTC. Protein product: CASSLGHGTGEQYF.

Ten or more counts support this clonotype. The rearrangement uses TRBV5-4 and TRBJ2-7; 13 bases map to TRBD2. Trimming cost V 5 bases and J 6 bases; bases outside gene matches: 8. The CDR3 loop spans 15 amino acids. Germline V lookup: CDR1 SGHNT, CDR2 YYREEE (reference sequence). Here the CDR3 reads CASRRGTSGNGEQYF. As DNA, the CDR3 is TGTGCCAGCAGACGGGGGACTAGCGGGAATGGCGAGCAGTACTTC. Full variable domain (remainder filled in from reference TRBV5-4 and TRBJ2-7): ETGVTQSPTHLIKTRGQQVTLRCSSQSGHNTVSWYQQALGQGPQFIFQYYREEENGRGNFPPRFSGLQFPNYSSELNVNALELDDSALYLCASRRGTSGNGEQYFGPGTRLTVT.

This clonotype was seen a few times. The CDR3 DNA reads TGTGCCAGCAGCATACCGGGCGGGGGCGATGAGACCCAGTACTTC. Translation: CASSIPGGGDETQYF. J is TRBJ2-5 and V is TRBV7-9; the D gene is possibly TRBD2 (7 bases). Germline lookup yields CDR1 SEHNR and CDR2 FQNEAQ (reference sequence). V lost 5 bases and J lost 5, with 18 bases in between. The CDR3 covers 15 residues.

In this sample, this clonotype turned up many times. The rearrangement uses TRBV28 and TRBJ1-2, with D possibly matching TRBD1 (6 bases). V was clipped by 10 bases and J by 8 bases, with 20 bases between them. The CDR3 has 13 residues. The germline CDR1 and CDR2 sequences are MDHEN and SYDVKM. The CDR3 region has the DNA TGTGCCATCTTCGGGACATCACTTGGAGGCTACACCTTC. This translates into CAIFGTSLGGYTF.

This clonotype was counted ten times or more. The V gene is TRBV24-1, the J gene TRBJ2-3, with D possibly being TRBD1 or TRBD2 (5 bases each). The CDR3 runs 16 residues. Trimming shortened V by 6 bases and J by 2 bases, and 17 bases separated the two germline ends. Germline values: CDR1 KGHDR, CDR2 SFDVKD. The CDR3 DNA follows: TGTGCCACCAGTTCGGGACCGGGACCCATCACAGATACGCAGTATTTT. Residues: CATSSGPGPITDTQYF.

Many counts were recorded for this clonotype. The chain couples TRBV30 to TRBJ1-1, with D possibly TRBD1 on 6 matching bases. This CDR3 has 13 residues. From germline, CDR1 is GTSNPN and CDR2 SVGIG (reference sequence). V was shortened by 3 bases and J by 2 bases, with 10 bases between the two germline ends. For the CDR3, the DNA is TGTGCCTGGAGGAGGGGGGTAAACACTGAAGCTTTCTTT. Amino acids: CAWRRGVNTEAFF.

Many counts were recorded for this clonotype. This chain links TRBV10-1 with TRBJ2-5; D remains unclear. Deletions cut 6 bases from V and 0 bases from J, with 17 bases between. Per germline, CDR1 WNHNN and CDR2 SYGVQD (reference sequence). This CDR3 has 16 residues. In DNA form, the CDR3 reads TGCGCCAGCAGCCCTTCTTTTGGAATGTACCAAGAGACCCAGTACTTC. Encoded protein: CASSPSFGMYQETQYF.

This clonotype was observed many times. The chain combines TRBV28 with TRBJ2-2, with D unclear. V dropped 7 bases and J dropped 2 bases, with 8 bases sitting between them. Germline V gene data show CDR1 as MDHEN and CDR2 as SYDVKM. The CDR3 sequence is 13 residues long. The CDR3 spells CASKGGNTGELFF. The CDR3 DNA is TGTGCCAGCAAAGGCGGTAACACCGGGGAGCTGTTTTTT.

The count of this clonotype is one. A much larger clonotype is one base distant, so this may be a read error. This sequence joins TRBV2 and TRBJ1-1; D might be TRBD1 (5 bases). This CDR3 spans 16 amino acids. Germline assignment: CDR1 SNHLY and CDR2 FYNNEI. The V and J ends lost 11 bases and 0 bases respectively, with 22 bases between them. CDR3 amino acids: CAPWEGVGAMNTEAFF. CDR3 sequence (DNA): TGTGCCCCCTGGGAAGGGGTGGGAGCAATGAACACTGAAGCTTTCTTT.

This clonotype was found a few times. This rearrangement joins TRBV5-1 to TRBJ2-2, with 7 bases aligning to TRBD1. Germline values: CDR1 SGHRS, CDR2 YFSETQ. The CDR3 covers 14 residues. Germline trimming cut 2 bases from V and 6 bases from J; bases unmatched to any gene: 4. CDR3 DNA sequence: TGCGCCAGCAGCTTAGAGGGGGCCCCCGGGGAGCTGTTTTTT. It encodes CASSLEGAPGELFF.

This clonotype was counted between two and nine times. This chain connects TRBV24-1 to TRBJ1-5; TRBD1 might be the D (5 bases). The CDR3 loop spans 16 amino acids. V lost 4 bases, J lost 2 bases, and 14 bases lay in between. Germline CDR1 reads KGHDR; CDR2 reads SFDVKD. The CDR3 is CATSETGTGRNQPQHF. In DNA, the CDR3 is TGTGCCACCAGTGAAACCGGGACGGGTCGCAATCAGCCCCAGCATTTT.

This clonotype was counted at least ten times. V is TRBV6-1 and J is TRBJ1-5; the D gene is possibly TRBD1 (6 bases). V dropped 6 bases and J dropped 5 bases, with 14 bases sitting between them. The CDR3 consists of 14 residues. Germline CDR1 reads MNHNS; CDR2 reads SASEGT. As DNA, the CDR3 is TGTGCCAGCAGCGGCAGCCACAGGGATCAGCCCCAGCATTTT. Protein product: CASSGSHRDQPQHF.

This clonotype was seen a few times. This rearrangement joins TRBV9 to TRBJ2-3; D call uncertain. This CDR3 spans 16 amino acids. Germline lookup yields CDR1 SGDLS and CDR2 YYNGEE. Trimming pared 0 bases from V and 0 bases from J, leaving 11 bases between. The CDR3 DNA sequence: TGTGCCAGCAGCGTAGACGGCAGAATAAGCACAGATACGCAGTATTTT. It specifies CASSVDGRISTDTQYF. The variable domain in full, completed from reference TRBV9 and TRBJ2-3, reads DSGVTQTPKHLITATGQRVTLRCSPRSGDLSVYWYQQSLDQGLQFLIQYYNGEERAKGNILERFSAQQFPDLHSELNLSSLELGDSALYFCASSVDGRISTDTQYFGPGTRLTVL.

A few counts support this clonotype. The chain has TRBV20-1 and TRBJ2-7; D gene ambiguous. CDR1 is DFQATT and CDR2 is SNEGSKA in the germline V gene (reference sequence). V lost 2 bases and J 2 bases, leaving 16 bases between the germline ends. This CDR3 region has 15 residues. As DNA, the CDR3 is TGCAGTGCTAGATCGAAACGACTCGCCCCCTACGAGCAGTACTTC. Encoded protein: CSARSKRLAPYEQYF.

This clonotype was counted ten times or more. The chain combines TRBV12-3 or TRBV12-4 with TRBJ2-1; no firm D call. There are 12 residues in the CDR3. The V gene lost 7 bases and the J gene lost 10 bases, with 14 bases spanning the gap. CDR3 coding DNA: TGTGCCAGCACTCTATCCGTGGGCGAGCAGTTCTTC. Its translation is CASTLSVGEQFF.

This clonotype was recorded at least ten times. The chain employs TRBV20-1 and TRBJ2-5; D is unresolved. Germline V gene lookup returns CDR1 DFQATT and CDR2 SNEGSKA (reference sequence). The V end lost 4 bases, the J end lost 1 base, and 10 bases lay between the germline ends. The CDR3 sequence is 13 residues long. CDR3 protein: CSATGIIQETQYF. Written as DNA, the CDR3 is TGCAGTGCTACTGGGATAATCCAAGAGACCCAGTACTTC.

In DNA form, the CDR3 reads TGTGCCAGCACCAGGACGGTCTACAATGAGCAGTTCTTC. Translating it yields CASTRTVYNEQFF. The J gene is TRBJ2-1, the V gene TRBV6-2 or TRBV6-3; D unresolved. V was shortened by 7 bases and J by 3 bases, with 10 bases between the two germline ends. Germline CDR1 MNHEY, CDR2 SVGEGT. This CDR3 is built from 13 residues.

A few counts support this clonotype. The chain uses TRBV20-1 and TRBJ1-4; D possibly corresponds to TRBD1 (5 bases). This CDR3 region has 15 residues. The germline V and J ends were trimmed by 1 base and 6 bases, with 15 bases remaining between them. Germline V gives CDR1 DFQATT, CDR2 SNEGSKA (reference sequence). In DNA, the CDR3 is TGCAGTGCTAGAGGGGGCGGGGCTGGGGATGAAAAACTGTTTTTT. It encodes CSARGGGAGDEKLFF.

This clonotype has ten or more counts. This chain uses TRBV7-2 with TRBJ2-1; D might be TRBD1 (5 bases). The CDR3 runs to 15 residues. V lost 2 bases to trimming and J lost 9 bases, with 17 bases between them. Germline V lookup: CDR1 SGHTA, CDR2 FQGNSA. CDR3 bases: TGTGCCAGCAGCTTAACTGCGCAGGGCCGCGGTGAGCAGTTCTTC. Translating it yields CASSLTAQGRGEQFF.

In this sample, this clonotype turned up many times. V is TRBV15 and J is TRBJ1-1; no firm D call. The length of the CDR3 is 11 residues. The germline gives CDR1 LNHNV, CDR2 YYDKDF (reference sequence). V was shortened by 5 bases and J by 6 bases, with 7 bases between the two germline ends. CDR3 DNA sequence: TGTGCCACCAGCGGTGTGGCTGAAGCTTTCTTT. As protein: CATSGVAEAFF.

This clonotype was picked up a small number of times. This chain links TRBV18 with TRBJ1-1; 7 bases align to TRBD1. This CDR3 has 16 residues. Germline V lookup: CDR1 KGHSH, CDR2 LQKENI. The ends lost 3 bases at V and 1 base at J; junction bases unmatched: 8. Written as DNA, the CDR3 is TGTGCCAGCTCACCGACAGGGTGGGAATCGAACACTGAAGCTTTCTTT. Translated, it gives CASSPTGWESNTEAFF.